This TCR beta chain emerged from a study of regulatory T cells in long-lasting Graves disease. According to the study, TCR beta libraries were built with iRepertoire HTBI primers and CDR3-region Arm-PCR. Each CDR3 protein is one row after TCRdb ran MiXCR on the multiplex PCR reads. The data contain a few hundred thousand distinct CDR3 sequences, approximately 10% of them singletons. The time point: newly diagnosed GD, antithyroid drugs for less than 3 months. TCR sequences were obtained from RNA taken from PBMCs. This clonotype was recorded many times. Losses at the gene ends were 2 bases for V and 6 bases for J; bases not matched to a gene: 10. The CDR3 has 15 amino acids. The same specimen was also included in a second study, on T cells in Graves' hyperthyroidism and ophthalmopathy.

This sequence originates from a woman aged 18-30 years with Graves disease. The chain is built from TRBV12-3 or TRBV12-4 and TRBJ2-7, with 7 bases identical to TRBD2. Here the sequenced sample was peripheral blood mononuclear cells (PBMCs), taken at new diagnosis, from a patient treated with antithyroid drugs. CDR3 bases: TGTGCCAGCAGTTTATGGGGCGGGAGAAGAGGCGAGCAGTACTTC. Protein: CASSLWGGRRGEQYF.